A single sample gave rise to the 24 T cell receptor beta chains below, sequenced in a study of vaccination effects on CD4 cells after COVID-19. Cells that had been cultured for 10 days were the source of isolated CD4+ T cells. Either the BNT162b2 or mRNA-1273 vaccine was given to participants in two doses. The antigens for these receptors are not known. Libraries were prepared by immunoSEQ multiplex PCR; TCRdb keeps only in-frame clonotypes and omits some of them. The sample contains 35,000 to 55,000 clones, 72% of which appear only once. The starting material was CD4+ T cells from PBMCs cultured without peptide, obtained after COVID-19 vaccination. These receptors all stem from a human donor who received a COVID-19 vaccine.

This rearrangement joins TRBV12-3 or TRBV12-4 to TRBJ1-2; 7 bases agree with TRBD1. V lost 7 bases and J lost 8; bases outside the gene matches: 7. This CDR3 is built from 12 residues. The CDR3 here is CASTLLQGGYTF. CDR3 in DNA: TGTGCCAGCACCCTCTTACAGGGGGGCTACACCTTC.

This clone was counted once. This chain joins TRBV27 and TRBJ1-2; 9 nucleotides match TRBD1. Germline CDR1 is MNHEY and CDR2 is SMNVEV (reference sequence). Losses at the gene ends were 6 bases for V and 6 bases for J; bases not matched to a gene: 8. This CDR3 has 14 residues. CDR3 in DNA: TGTGCCAGCAGCCGGACCGGGACAGGGAATGGCTACACCTTC. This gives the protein CASSRTGTGNGYTF.

The CDR3, as DNA: TGTGCCAGCAGCTTAGCGGGGACAGGGAACAACTATGGCTACACCTTC. Residues: CASSLAGTGNNYGYTF. This chain connects TRBV7-2 to TRBJ1-2; 9 bases are a match to TRBD1. The ends lost 0 bases at V and 2 bases at J; junction bases unmatched: 4. The CDR3 sequence is 16 residues long. Germline V lookup: CDR1 SGHTA, CDR2 FQGNSA.

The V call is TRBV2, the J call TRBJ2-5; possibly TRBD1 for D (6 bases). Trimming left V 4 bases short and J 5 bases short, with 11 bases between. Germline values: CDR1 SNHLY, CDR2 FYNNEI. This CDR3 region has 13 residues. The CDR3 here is CASSGGLGETQYF. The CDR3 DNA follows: TGTGCCAGCAGTGGGGGGCTCGGCGAGACCCAGTACTTC.

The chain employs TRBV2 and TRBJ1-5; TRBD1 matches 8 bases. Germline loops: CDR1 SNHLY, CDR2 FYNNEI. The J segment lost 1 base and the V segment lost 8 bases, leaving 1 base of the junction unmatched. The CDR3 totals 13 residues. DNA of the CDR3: TGTGCCAGCGGACAGGGAAGCAATCAGCCCCAGCATTTT. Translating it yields CASGQGSNQPQHF.

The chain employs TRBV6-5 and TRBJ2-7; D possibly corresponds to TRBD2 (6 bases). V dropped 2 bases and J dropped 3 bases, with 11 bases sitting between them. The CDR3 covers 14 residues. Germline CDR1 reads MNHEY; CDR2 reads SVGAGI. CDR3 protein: CASSYGGNGYEQYF. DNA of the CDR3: TGTGCCAGCAGTTACGGGGGGAATGGCTACGAGCAGTACTTC.

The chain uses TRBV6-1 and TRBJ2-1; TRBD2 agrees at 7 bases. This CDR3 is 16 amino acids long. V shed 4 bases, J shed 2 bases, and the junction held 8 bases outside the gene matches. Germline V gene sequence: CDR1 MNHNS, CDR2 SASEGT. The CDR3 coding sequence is TGTGCCAGCAGTGCGAGACTAGCCTCAACCTACAATGAGCAGTTCTTC. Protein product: CASSARLASTYNEQFF.

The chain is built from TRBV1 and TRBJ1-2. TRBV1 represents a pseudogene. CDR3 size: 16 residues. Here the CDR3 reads CTRGLSRAGREGGYTF. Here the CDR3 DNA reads TGCACGAGGGGTTTAAGTCGGGCAGGGAGAGAGGGTGGCTACACCTTC.

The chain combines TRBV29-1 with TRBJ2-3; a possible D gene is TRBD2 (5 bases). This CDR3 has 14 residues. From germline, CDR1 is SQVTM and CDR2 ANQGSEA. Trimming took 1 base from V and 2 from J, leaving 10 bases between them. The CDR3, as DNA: TGCAGCGTTGAAGGTGGACTCCACACAGATACGCAGTATTTT. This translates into CSVEGGLHTDTQYF.

The CDR3 loop reads CASSPASYEQYF. In nucleotides, the CDR3 is TGTGCCAGCTCACCAGCAAGCTACGAGCAGTACTTC. The chain carries TRBV18 and TRBJ2-7, with no clear D. Between the trimmed V and J ends, which lost 2 bases and 3 bases, there was a span of 5 bases. Germline CDR1 reads KGHSH; CDR2 reads LQKENI. The CDR3 consists of 12 residues.

The CDR3 DNA is TGTGCCAGCAGTAGGGCAGGTAGTTATGGCTACACCTTC. Translating gives CASSRAGSYGYTF. The rearrangement uses TRBV6-5 and TRBJ1-2; D is undetermined. V gave up 5 bases and J gave up 5 bases, with 12 bases separating them. Germline CDR1 and CDR2: MNHEY and SVGAGI. This CDR3 has 13 residues.

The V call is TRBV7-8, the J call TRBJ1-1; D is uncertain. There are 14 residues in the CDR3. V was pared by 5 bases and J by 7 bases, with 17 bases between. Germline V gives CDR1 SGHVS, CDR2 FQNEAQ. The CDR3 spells CASSRARHGLEAFF. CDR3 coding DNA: TGTGCCAGCAGCCGGGCGAGACATGGACTTGAAGCTTTCTTT.

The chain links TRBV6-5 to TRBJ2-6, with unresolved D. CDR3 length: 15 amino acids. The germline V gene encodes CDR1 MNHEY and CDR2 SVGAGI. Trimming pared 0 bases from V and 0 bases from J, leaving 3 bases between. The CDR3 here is CASSYSYSGANVLTF. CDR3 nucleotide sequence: TGTGCCAGCAGTTACTCCTACTCTGGGGCCAACGTCCTGACTTTC.

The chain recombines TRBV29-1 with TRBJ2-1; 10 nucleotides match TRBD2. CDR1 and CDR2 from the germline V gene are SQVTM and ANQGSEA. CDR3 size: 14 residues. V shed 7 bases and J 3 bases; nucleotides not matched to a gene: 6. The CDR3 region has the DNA TGCAGCGCCGCAACTAGCGGGATCTACAATGAGCAGTTCTTC. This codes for CSAATSGIYNEQFF.

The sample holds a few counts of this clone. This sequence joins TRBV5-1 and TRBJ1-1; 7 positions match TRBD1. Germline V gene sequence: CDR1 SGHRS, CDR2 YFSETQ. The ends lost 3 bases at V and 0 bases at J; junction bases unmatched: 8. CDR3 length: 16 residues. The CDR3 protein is CASSWGQTQMNTEAFF. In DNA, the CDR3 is TGCGCCAGCAGCTGGGGACAGACACAGATGAACACTGAAGCTTTCTTT.

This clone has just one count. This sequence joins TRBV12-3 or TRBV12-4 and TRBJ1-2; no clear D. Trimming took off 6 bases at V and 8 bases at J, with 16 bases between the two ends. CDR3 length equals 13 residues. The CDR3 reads CASSTRTGIGYTF. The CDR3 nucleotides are TGTGCCAGCAGCACCCGGACGGGGATAGGCTACACCTTC.

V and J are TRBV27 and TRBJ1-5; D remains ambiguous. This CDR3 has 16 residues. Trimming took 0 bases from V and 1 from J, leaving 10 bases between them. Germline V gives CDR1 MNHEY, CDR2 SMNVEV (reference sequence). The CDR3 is CASSLSWQLSNQPQHF. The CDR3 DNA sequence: TGTGCCAGCAGTTTATCTTGGCAGCTGAGCAATCAGCCCCAGCATTTT.

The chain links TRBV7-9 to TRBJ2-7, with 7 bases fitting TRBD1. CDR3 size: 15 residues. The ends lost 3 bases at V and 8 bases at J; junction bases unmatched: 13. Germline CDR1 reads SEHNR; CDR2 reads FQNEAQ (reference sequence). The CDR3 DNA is TGTGCCAGCAGCTTGGGGAACAGGGGCGTAACAAAGCAGTACTTC. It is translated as CASSLGNRGVTKQYF.

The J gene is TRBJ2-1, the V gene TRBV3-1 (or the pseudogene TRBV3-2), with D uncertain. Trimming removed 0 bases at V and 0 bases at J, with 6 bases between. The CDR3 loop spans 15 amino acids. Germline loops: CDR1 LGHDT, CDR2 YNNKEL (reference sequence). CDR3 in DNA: TGTGCCAGCAGCCAAGATACCCGCTCCTACAATGAGCAGTTCTTC. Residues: CASSQDTRSYNEQFF.

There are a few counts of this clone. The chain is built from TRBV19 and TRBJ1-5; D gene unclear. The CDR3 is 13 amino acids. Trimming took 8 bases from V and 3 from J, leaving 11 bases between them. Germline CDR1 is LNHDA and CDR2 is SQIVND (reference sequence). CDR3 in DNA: TGTGCCAGTTGCTTCCGGGCCAATCAGCCCCAGCATTTT. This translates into CASCFRANQPQHF.

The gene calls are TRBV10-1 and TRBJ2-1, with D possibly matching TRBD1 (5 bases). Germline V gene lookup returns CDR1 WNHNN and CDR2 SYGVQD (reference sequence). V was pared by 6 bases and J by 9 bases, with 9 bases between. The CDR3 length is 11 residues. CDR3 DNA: TGCGCCAGCAGGCATAGGGGTGAGCAGTTCTTC. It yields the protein CASRHRGEQFF.

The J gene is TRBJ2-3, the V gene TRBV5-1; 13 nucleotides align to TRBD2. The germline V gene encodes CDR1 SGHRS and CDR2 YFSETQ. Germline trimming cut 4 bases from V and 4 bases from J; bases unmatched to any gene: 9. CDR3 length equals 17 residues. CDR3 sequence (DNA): TGCGCCAGCAGCGTCCTGACTAGCGGGGGGCCCGCAGATACGCAGTATTTT. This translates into CASSVLTSGGPADTQYF.

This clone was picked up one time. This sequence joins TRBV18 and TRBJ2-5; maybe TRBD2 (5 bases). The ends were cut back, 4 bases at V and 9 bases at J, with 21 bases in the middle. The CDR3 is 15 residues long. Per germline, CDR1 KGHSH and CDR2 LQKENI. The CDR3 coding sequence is TGTGCCAGCTCACTCGAAGAGCTGCCGGCCGGGGCCCAGTACTTC. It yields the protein CASSLEELPAGAQYF.

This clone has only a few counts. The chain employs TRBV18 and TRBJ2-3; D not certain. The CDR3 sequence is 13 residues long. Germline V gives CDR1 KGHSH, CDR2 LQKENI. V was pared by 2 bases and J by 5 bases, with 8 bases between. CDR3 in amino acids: CASSPTNGDTQYF. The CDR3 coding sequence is TGTGCCAGCTCACCAACAAACGGAGATACGCAGTATTTT.